This entry concerns a single T cell receptor (beta chain). This specimen comes from a study of blood T cell repertoires in COVID-19. Study in general: The samples span acute and convalescent COVID-19 from the United States, Italy and Spain. PBMCs, B-cell-depleted T cells, or T cells were the source of the cDNA or gDNA that made up the material.

In the authors' workflow: By means of reference gene primer amplification, nucleated cell counts were estimated. Sequencing was performed with immunoSEQ multiplex PCR; in TCRdb, only in-frame clones are kept and a portion is missing. Clonal size and the V and J genes are those of that table, whereas D and trimming came from the DNA. This sample carries fewer than 70,000 clones, 70% to 90% of them seen once, and the ten largest clones take more than 7%. CDR3 length: 16 amino acids. Trimming took 7 bases from V and 1 from J; bases not matched to a gene: 9. Germline V gene data show CDR1 as SGHTA and CDR2 as FQGTGA.

V and J are TRBV7-3 and TRBJ2-1; TRBD2 aligns across 8 bases. The sequenced sample consisted of peripheral blood. The receptor comes from a woman in her 70s with active COVID-19. CDR3 nucleotide sequence: TGTGCCAGCAACCCAAGGGTAGCGGGATCCTACAATGAGCAGTTCTTC. Translated: CASNPRVAGSYNEQFF.